Here is one T cell receptor (beta chain) with its context. Its antigen specificity is not known. Libraries were built with the immunoSEQ multiplex PCR assay. For the multiplex PCR, a mixture combining 60 forward primers for TCR Vbeta segments and 13 reverse primers for TCR Jbeta segments was used. The CDR3 region of rearranged TCR beta genes was amplified from genomic DNA by a multiplex PCR assay. The amplified TCR beta libraries were sequenced on the Illumina HiSeq System as 87-base-pair reads. As for how the authors treated the data: A later analysis tallied 75 million to 85 million unique TCR beta chains across the 666 repertoires, and some 12 million of those chains were shared by two or more donors. Raw reads were error-corrected and collapsed into unique sequences by a nearest-neighbor algorithm in which closely related sequences were merged to remove PCR and sequencing errors. V, D and J gene segments were assigned by aligning CDR3 sequences to IMGT reference sequences. For a sequence to be retained, at least a six-nucleotide match to both a V gene segment and a J gene segment was required. A rearrangement counted as productive if the CDR3 had no stop codons and remained in frame with V and J, and every other rearrangement counted as non-productive. CDR3 was defined by IMGT convention, running from the second conserved V-encoded cysteine to the conserved J-encoded phenylalanine. Sequences without an unambiguous match to a single V gene segment were excluded from the earlier analysis of approximately 560 of the donors. An earlier analysis of some 610 of the donors called V segments functional above 56.7% productive rearrangements and segregating when the between-donor standard deviation exceeded 5%. A statistical classification framework was built for diagnosing cytomegalovirus status from the catalog of TCR beta chain sequences. V and J gene assignment, in a later analysis, came from comparing TCR nucleotide sequences with IMGT/GENE-DB human TR gene sequences. In a later analysis, CDR3 sequences and most-parsimonious VDJ recombination scenarios were assigned using the TCRdist pipeline. A later analysis defined each TCR beta chain by its CDR3 amino acid sequence plus V-gene family, and excluded reads lacking a unique V-gene family. In a later analysis, 550 to 650 highly shared, low-generation-probability nucleotide sequences were removed to address suspected cross-contamination and a sequencing artifact. A later analysis calculated a clonal expansion index for each public chain from normalized within-repertoire ranks of inferred template counts. Generation probabilities in a later analysis came from a VDJ recombination model fitted to out-of-frame rearrangements, and those results were checked against IGoR. A later analysis scored TCR-TCR, TCR-HLA and TCR-CMV co-occurrence with hypergeometric tests, applying a repertoire-size bias correction to TCR pairs. A later analysis estimated false discovery rates by permuting HLA or CMV assignments 20 times. In a later analysis, co-occurring TCRs were grouped with DBSCAN, and TCRdist sequence similarity was added when clustering was performed within HLA-allele-positive subsets. Repertoires with fewer than 30,000 or more than 120,000 public chains were left out of co-occurrence clustering, as were five repertoires with anomalous nucleotide sharing. TCRdb carries this immuneACCESS record with in-frame sequences only. Its versions omit some clonotypes, under half of them owing to an unresolved V gene in the studies checked, with the rest unexplained. V, J and clone size reflect that table, while D and trimming were determined from the DNA. This sample's clone table shows 70,000 to 100,000 clones. The ten largest make up 5.5% of the sample.

These data are taken from a study of cytomegalovirus exposure and HLA in healthy donors (dated by TCRdb to 2017 to 2019). Broadly, across the study: An earlier analysis of roughly 610 of the donors reported roughly 300 Gb of sequence data and 95 million to 120 million unique TCR beta sequences obtained from around 180 million T cells. The genetic ancestry cluster associated with self-reported Caucasian donors included 70% to 85% of the 398 genotyped donors. Among around 400 genotyped donors of the cohort, an average of around 250,000 unique TCR beta nucleotide sequences was sequenced per donor, of which about 18% were non-productive. Because of strong linkage in the cohort, roughly five DR-DQ haplotypes were treated as single units for association and clustering. An earlier analysis of approximately 640 of the donors applied high-throughput TCR beta sequencing to assess whether each TCR beta V gene segment acted as functional or pseudogenic. A later genetic analysis used genome-wide SNP genotypes for about 55% of the 666 donors, treating that subset as a discovery cohort. Donor age, sex, ethnicity and CMV serostatus were compiled together with the repertoire data. Typing coverage differed by locus: A, B, C, DRB1 and DQB1 were typed in about 629-640 donors, DQA1 in 500 to 550, DPA1 in some 600, and DPB1 in 450 to 490. Roughly 320 gigabases of sequencing data and 91 million or so unique TCR sequences made up an early release that covered several hundred HLA-typed donors. The later analysis used no new phenotypic data to find candidate immune exposures, relying instead on TCR beta sequences and their occurrence across donors. All discovery cohort repertoires had been generated using a single sequencing platform. The study aimed to test whether cataloging public T cell receptors could reveal signatures of past pathogen exposure. Besides the first cohort of 666 subjects, a separate validation cohort made up of 120 different subjects was used. The study used immunosequencing to profile the T cell repertoires of approximately 650 subjects and linked those repertoires to cytomegalovirus serostatus. High-throughput TCR immunosequencing, statistical association of individual TCRs with disease status, and machine learning were combined to predict cytomegalovirus infection status. To study patterns of TCR occurrence, a later analysis re-analyzed previously published TCR beta repertoires from around 700 donors and added high-resolution HLA genotyping. HLA typing included class I and class II loci at four-digit resolution.

The cohort comprised hundreds of healthy bone marrow donors. At the time of sampling, all cohort members were nominally healthy, though unrecorded immune exposures were likely present. The donor tested CMV seropositive, placing the donor among the roughly 300 seropositive members of the cohort. Every donor gave a peripheral blood sample, and the peripheral blood mononuclear cells from that sample were used for TCR beta sequencing. The Qiagen DNeasy Blood Extraction Kit was used to extract genomic DNA from the blood cell samples. Germline trimming: 4 bases from V, 9 bases from J; junction bases outside gene matches: 16. The germline V gene (reference sequence) sets CDR1 to MNHEY and CDR2 to SMNVEV. CDR3 length: 19 amino acids, cysteine to phenylalanine. The DNA shown is the 57-base CDR3, in frame from base 1. Results and caveats for the whole study, not just this receptor: Broadly in line with IMGT annotations, most TCR beta V segments showed up in productive rearrangements about 87% or about 30% of the time in an earlier analysis of roughly 590 of the donors. Specific HLA alleles were associated with 18,000 or so TCR beta sequences at a false discovery rate of 0.05 in a later analysis. Across donors, most TCR sequences were observed very rarely, whereas some public TCRs were present in many individuals. A later analysis reported that several top co-occurrence clusters appeared linked to parvovirus B19, influenza, CMV and Epstein-Barr virus. A later genetic analysis reported fewer N-insertions in productive TCRs among donors in an Asian-associated ancestry cluster than the roughly 640-donor mean. Linkage disequilibrium might explain the correlated functional status among segregating V segments, but an unknown experimental factor could not be ruled out. This cohort had only TCR beta chains sequenced, and the lack of alpha or paired-chain data limited which features could be detected. When HLA alleles, especially DR and DQ, strongly co-occurred, attributing TCR associations to individual alleles was difficult. A further reported finding was that TCR beta sequences accurately predicted the HLA-A and HLA-B alleles for most subjects in the first cohort. In vitro tests confirmed that a few of the cytomegalovirus-associated TCR beta chains recognize cytomegalovirus antigens. Most CMV-associated TCR beta chains appeared to be HLA-restricted in a later analysis, and the HLA associations seemed to be driven largely by CMV exposure. The study gave a list of over 150 TCR beta chains associated with cytomegalovirus. Cytomegalovirus status was reported to be diagnosed by the classifier with high specificity and sensitivity in both the original and validation cohorts. Because counts were too low, roughly 16 rarely observed V segments, including chromosome 9 orphons, were left out of the earlier analysis of 587 of the donors. In a later analysis, the rate of TCR association differed among HLA loci, with DRB1 alleles having the most associated TCRs and HLA-C alleles having the fewest. The sequencing pipeline was judged likely to have produced a cluster of highly shared sequence variants as a technical artifact. CMV serostatus was the only immune exposure information available for the cohort. Roughly uniform sequencing depth across donors was assumed in presence/absence analyses, although this assumption may not hold. Because HLA typing was missing for some donors at each locus, association tests included only the typed subset. Some IMGT-functional V segments, including TRBV6-2 and TRBV6-3, could not be told apart with the 87-base-pair reads, so those segments were excluded. An association between a missense DCLRE1C variant and V-gene and J-gene trimming of TCR beta chains was found in a later genetic analysis and replicated in an independent cohort. In a later analysis, HLA-associated TCR beta chains showed more clonal expansion and lower generation probabilities than non-associated chains that were equally common. According to the authors, the approach could potentially be generalized to other disease states and immunological phenotypes.

Sequencing was done on a sample of PBMCs. The clonotype originates from a girl between 10 and 17 years old in good health and CMV-seropositive. Rearrangement joined TRBV27 to TRBJ2-1, with 15 bases in between that match TRBD2. The sequenced DNA is TGTGCCAGCAGTTCGTGGACTAGCGGGGGGGCGGTACGTAGCGGTGAGCAGTTCTTC. The encoded protein is CASSSWTSGGAVRSGEQFF.